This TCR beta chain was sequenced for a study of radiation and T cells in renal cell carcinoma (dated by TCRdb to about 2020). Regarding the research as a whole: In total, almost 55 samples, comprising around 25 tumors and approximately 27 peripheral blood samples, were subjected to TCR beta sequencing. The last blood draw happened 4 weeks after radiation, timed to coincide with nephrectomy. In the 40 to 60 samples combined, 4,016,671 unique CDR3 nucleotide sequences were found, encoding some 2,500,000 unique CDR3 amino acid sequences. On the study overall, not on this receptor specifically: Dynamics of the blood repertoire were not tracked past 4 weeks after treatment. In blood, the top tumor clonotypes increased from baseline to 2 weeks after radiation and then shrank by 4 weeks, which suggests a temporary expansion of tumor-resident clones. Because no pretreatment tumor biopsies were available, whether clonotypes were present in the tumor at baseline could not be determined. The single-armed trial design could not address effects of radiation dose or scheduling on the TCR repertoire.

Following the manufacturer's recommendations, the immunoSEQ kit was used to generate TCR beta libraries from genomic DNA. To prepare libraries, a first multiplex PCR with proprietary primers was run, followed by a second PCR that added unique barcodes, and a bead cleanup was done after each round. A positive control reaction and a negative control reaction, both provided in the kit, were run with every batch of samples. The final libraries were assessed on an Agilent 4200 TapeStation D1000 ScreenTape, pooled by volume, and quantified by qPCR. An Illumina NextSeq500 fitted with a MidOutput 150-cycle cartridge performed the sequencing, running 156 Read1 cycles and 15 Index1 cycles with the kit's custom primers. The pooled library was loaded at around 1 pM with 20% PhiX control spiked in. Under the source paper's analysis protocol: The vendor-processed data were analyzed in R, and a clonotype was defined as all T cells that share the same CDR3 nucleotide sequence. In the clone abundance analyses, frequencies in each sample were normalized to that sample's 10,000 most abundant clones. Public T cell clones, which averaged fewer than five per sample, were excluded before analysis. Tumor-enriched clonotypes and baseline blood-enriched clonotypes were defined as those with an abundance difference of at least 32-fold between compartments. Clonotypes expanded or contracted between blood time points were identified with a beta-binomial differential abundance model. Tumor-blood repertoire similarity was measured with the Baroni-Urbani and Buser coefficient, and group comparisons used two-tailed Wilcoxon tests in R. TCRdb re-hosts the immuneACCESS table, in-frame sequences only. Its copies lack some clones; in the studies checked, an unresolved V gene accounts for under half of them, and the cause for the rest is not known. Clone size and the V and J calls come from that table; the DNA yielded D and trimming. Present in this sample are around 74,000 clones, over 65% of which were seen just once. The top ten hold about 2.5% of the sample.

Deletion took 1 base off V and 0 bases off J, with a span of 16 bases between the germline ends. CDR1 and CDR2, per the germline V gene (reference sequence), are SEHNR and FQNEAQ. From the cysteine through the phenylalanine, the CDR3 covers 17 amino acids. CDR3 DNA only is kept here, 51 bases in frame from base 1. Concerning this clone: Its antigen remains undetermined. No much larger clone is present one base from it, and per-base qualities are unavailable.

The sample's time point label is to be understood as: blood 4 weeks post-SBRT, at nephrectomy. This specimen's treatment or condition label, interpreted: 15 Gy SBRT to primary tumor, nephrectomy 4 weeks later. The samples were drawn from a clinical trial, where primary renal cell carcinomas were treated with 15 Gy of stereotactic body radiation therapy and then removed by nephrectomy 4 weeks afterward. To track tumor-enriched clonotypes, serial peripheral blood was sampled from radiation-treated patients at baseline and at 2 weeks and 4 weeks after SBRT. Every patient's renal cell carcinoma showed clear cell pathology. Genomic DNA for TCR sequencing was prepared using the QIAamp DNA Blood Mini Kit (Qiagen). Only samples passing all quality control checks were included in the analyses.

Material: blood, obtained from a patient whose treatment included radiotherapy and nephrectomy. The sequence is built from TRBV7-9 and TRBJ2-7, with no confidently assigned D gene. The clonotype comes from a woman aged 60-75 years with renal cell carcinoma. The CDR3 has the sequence CASSLGAAAPSSYEQYF. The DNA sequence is TGTGCCAGCAGCTTAGGCGCGGCAGCCCCTAGCTCCTACGAGCAGTACTTC.